This T cell receptor beta chain was observed in a study of blood T cell repertoires in COVID-19. The CDR3 is 15 amino acids. In germline, CDR1 is SGHTA, CDR2 FQGTGA. V lost 3 bases and J lost 4; bases outside the gene matches: 8. Generated by immunoSEQ multiplex PCR, the TCRdb table keeps only in-frame clones and is missing some. The profile shows 150,000 to 200,000 clones, 65% to 85% of them singletons. This chain uses TRBV7-3 with TRBJ2-5, with 7 bases that match TRBD1. The material sequenced was peripheral blood. The TCR originated in a man aged 55 to 70 with active or convalescent COVID-19. CDR3 residues: CASSFGRDSRETQYF. The DNA for the CDR3 is TGTGCCAGCAGCTTCGGAAGGGACAGCCGAGAGACCCAGTACTTC.